This TCR beta chain comes out of a study of CD8+ T cells in alopecia areata. This clone has more than one count but fewer than ten. Treatment given: oral pan-JAK inhibitor, 5-10 mg twice daily. Sequencing templates came from extracted RNA that was reverse transcribed into cDNA. Here immunoSEQ multiplex PCR was the method, and the copy in TCRdb shows in-frame clones only, minus some. The table lists about 190,000 clones, under 80% of them singletons, with approximately 1.3% in the top ten. The sequence derives from a human donor with alopecia areata. The sequencing here drew on CD4+ T cells sorted from blood, taken between weeks 49 and 50, from a patient treated with tofacitinib.

CDR3 sequence (DNA): TGTGCCAGCAGCCAAGATGGAGGGATCTATGGCTACACCTTC. It encodes CASSQDGGIYGYTF. V gene TRBV14 combines with J gene TRBJ1-2; D gene ambiguous. CDR1 and CDR2 (germline): SGHDN, FVKESK. The CDR3 is made up of 14 amino acids. V was shortened by 0 bases and J by 4 bases, with 9 bases between the two germline ends. Based on the CDR3 plus reference TRBV14 and TRBJ1-2, the full variable domain is EAGVTQFPSHSVIEKGQTVTLRCDPISGHDNLYWYRRVMGKEIKFLLHFVKESKQDESGMPNNRFLAERTGGTYSTLKVQPAELEDSGVYFCASSQDGGIYGYTFGSGTRLTVV.